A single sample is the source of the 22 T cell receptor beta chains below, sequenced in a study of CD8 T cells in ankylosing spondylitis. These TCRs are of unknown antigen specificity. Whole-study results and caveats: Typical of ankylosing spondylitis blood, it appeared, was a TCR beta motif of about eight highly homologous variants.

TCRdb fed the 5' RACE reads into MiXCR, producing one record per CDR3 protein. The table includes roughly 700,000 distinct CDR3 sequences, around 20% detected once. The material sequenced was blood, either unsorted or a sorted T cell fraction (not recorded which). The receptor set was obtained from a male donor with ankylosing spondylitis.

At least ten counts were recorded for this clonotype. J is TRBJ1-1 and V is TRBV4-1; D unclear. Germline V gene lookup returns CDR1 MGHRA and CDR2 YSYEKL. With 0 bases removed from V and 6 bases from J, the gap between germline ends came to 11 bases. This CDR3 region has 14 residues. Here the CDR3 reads CASSQDYRQAEAFF. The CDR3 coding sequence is TGCGCCAGCAGCCAAGACTACCGACAAGCTGAAGCTTTCTTT.

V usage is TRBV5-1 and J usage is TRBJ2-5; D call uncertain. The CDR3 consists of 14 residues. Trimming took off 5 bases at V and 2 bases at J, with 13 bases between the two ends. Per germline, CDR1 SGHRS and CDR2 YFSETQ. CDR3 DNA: TGCGCCAGCAGTAACCGACAAATGCAAGAGACCCAGTACTTC. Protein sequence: CASSNRQMQETQYF. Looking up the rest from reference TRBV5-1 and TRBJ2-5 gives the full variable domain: KAGVTQTPRYLIKTRGQQVTLSCSPISGHRSVSWYQQTPGQGLQFLFEYFSETQRNKGNFPGRFSGRQFSNSRSEMNVSTLELGDSALYLCASSNRQMQETQYFGPGTRLLVL.

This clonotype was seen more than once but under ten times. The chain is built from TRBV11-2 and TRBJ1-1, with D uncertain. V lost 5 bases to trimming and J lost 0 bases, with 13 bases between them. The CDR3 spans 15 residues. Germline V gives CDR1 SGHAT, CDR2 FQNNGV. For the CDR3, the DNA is TGTGCCAGCAGCCCACTGATAACTCTGAACACTGAAGCTTTCTTT. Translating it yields CASSPLITLNTEAFF.

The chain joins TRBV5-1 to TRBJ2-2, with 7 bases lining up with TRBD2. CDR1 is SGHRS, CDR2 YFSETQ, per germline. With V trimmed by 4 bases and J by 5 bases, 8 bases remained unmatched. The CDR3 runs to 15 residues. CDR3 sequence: CASSTRDYQTGELFF. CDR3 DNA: TGCGCCAGCAGCACCCGGGACTACCAAACCGGGGAGCTGTTTTTT.

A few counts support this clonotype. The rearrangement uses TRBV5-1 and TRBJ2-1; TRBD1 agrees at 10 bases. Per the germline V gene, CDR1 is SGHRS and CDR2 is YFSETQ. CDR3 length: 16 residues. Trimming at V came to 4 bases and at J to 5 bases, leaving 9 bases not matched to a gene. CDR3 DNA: TGCGCCAGCAGCACACACGGGACAGGGGTCAACAATGAGCAGTTCTTC. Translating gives CASSTHGTGVNNEQFF.

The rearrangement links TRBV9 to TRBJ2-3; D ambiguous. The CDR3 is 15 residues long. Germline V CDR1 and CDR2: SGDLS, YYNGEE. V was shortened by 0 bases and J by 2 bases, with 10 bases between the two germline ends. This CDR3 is CASSVEGLSTDTQYF. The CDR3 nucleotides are TGTGCCAGCAGCGTAGAAGGGCTATCCACAGATACGCAGTATTTT. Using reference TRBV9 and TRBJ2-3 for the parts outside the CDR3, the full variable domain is DSGVTQTPKHLITATGQRVTLRCSPRSGDLSVYWYQQSLDQGLQFLIQYYNGEERAKGNILERFSAQQFPDLHSELNLSSLELGDSALYFCASSVEGLSTDTQYFGPGTRLTVL.

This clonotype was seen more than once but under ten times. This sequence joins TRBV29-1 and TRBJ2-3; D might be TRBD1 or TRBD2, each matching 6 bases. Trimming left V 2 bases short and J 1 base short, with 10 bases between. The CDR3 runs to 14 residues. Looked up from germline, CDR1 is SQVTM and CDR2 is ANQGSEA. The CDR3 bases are TGCAGCGTTGAAACGGGGGCCCGCACAGATACGCAGTATTTT. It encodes CSVETGARTDTQYF.

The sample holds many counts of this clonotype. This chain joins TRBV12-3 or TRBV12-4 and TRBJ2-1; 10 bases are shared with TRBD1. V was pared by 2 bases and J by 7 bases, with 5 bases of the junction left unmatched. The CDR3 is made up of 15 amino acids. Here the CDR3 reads CASSLFRDRGNEQFF. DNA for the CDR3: TGTGCCAGCAGTTTATTCCGGGACAGGGGAAATGAGCAGTTCTTC.

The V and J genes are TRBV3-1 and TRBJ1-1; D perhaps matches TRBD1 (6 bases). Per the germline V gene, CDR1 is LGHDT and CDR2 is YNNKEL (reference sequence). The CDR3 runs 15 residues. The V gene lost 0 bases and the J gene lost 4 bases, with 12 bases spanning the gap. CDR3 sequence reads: CASSQDQGWGTEAFF. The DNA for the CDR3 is TGTGCCAGCAGCCAAGATCAGGGGTGGGGCACTGAAGCTTTCTTT.

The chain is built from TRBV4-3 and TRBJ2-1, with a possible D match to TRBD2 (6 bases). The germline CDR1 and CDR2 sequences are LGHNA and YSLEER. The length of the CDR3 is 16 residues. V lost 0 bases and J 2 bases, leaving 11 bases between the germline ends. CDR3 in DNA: TGCGCCAGCAGCCAAGAGACTAGACTGGCCTACAATGAGCAGTTCTTC. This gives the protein CASSQETRLAYNEQFF.

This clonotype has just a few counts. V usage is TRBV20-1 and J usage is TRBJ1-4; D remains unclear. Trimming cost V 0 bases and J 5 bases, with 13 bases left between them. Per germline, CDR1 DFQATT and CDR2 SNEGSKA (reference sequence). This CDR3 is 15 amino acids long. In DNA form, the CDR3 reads TGCAGTGCTAGAGATGTGCAGATGAAGAATGAAAAACTGTTTTTT. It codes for CSARDVQMKNEKLFF.

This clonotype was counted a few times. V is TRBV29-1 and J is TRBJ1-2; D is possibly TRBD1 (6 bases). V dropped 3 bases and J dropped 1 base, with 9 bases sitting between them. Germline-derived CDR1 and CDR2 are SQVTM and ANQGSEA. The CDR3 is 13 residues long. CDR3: CSVDRTDNYGYTF. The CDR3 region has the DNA TGCAGCGTTGATCGGACAGATAACTATGGCTACACCTTC.

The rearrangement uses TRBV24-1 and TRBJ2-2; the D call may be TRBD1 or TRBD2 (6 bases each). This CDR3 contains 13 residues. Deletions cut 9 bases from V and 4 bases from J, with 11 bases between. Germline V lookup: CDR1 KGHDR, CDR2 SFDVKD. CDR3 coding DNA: TGTGCCACCCGGGGGCAGCCCACCGGGGAGCTGTTTTTT. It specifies CATRGQPTGELFF.

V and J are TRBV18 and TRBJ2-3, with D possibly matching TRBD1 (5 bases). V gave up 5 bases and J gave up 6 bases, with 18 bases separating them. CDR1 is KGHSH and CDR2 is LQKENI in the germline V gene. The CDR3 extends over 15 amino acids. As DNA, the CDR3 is TGTGCCAGCTCAGGGCGGACAAACGCACAGGATACGCAGTATTTT. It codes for CASSGRTNAQDTQYF.

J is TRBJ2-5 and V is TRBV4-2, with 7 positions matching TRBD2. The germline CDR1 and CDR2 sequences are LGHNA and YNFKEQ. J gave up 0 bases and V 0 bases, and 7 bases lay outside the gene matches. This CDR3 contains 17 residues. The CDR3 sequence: CASSQDTGSGYQETQYF. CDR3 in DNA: TGTGCCAGCAGCCAAGATACCGGTAGCGGGTACCAAGAGACCCAGTACTTC.

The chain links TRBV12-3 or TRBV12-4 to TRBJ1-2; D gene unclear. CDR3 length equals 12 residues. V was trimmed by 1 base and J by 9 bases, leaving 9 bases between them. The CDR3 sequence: CASSLEGRRYTF. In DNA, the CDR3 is TGTGCCAGCAGTTTAGAGGGTAGGCGCTACACCTTC.

The CDR3 sequence is CASSLDKNSYEQYF. In nucleotides, the CDR3 is TGCGCCAGCAGCTTGGACAAAAACTCCTACGAGCAGTACTTC. This chain uses TRBV5-1 with TRBJ2-7, with D unresolved. V lost 0 bases and J 0 bases, leaving 7 bases between the germline ends. The CDR3 length is 14 residues. The germline CDR1 and CDR2 sequences are SGHRS and YFSETQ.

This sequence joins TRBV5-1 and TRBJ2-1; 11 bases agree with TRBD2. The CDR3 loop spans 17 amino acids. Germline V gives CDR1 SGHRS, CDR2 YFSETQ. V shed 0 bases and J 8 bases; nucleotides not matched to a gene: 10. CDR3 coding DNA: TGCGCCAGCAGCTTGGGAGTTCTAGCGGGAGGAAAGGATGAGCAGTTCTTC. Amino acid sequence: CASSLGVLAGGKDEQFF.

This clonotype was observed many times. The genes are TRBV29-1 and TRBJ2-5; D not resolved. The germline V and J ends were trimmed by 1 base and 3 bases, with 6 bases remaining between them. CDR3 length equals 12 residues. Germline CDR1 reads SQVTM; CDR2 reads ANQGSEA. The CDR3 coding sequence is TGCAGCGTTGAAGGGGGAAAAGAGACCCAGTACTTC. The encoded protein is CSVEGGKETQYF.

This chain's CDR3 is CASRSRDNYGYTF. The CDR3 bases are TGTGCCAGCAGAAGCAGGGATAACTATGGCTACACCTTC. The rearrangement links TRBV2 to TRBJ1-2; D possibly corresponds to TRBD1 (5 bases). Germline V gene sequence: CDR1 SNHLY, CDR2 FYNNEI. This CDR3 has 13 amino acids. V was shortened by 6 bases and J by 1 base, with 9 bases between the two germline ends.

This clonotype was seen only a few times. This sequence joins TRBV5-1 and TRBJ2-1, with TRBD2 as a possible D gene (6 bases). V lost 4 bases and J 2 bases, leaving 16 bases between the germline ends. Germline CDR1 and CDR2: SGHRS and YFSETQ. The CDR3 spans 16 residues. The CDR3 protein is CASSPGTGAPYNEQFF. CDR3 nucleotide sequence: TGCGCCAGCAGCCCTGGGACTGGGGCCCCCTACAATGAGCAGTTCTTC.

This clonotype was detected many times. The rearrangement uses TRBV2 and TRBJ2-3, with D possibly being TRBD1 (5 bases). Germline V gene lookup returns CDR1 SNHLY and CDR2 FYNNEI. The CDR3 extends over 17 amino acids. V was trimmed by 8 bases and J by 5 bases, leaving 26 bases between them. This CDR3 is CASCHFPWGRVGDTQYF. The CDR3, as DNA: TGTGCCAGCTGCCATTTCCCCTGGGGCCGGGTAGGAGATACGCAGTATTTT.